This T cell receptor (beta chain) emerged from a study of pediatric ulcerative colitis (dated by TCRdb to about 2019). With respect to the entire study: Seven or eight ulcerative colitis patients had pancolitis and two had left-sided colitis, with histology consistent with ulcerative colitis in all. From under ten newly diagnosed, treatment-naive pediatric ulcerative colitis patients and a handful of non-IBD control children, paired blood and rectal samples were collected. Using the Pediatric Ulcerative Colitis Activity Index, two patients were classed as having mild disease, several as having moderate disease and three as having acute severe colitis. Broader findings and caveats from the paper: Repertoires were derived from total lymphocyte DNA, so rare subsets such as regulatory T cells may have patterns not reflected. A couple of rectal CDR3 clonotypes were detected in all ulcerative colitis patients and were not detected in any of the controls. The healthy control group was small, with only a few individuals. Clonal overlap between a subject's own blood and rectum was significantly greater in ulcerative colitis patients than in controls, which suggests more T cell trafficking to inflamed tissue. Controls, mild-moderate and acute severe colitis patients were separated by rectal repertoire features, and reduced rectal diversity due to clonal expansions was observed in acute severe colitis. For technical reasons, substantially fewer templates were yielded by the blood samples of two patients, and these blood samples were excluded from blood-rectal overlap analysis.

Before the diagnostic colonoscopy, none of the ulcerative colitis patients had been given immunosuppressive medication. Blood was sampled at the same time as the colonoscopy. The Wizard kit (Promega) was used to extract genomic DNA from the blood and intestinal samples. Trimming accounts for 0 bases at V and 0 bases at J, while the number of junction bases matched to no gene is 4. Via the germline V gene, CDR1 is SGHRS and CDR2 YFSETQ. Counted from cysteine to phenylalanine, this CDR3 has 18 amino acids. The CDR3 DNA has 54 bases and is translated from base 1. To note about this clone: What this receptor recognizes is not known. No base quality values were provided; no much bigger clone lies one nucleotide off.

Rearranged CDR3 beta regions were amplified from genomic DNA with multiplex V and J primers using the immunoSEQ TRB Survey service. To keep depth equal across samples, survey-level sequencing depth of up to 500,000 reads per sample was applied. Libraries were purified and pooled, and sequencing was performed on Illumina technology. The published analysis was carried out like this. immunoSEQ online tools were used for productive clonality, sample overlap, pairwise scatters, CDR3 beta length, V/D/J gene usage and productiveness. Calculated diversity was defined as the number of unique rearrangements divided by total templates, multiplied by 100, and Shannon and Simpson indices were computed as well. Principal component analysis used the R prcomp function and ggbiplot package on Z-score normalized data. Morisita's index was used to quantify blood-rectal clonal overlap within each subject. TCRdb retrieved this table from immuneACCESS and kept in-frame rearrangements only. Not all clones are present; in checked studies, unresolved V genes account for under half, and no reason is known for the remainder. The DNA gave D and trimming, while V, J and clone size come from that table. Here the sample has roughly 30,000 clones; approximately 78% occur a single time. The ten largest clones represent around 4.5% of the sample.

The chain is assembled from TRBV5-1 and TRBJ2-4; 12 central nucleotides agree with TRBD1. Sequencing input: blood. The origin of this receptor is a boy between 10 and 17 years old with severe ulcerative colitis. The CDR3 reads as follows: CASSLALGQGAAKNIQYF. The DNA is TGCGCCAGCAGCTTGGCTCTGGGACAGGGGGCAGCCAAAAACATTCAGTACTTC.